These 6 T cell receptor beta chains came from one sample sequenced in a study of T cell repertoires in cytomegalovirus infection. Using its own MiXCR run on the reads, TCRdb lists one record per CDR3 protein. Among roughly 600,000 distinct CDR3 sequences listed, roughly 26% were seen once. Sequenced: CD8+ T cells from PBMCs. Receptors originate from a human donor in good health (CMV status not recorded). Some clones in this sample may be carry-over from other donors' samples.

The chain recombines TRBV7-9 with TRBJ2-7; unclear D gene. The length of the CDR3 is 15 residues. V was shortened by 1 base and J by 5 bases, with 15 bases between the two germline ends. Germline CDR1 and CDR2: SEHNR and FQNEAQ (reference sequence). In DNA form, the CDR3 reads TGTGCCAGCAGCTTAGGTTCCAACCCCCTAAACGAGCAGTACGTC. It encodes CASSLGSNPLNEQYV.

The chain joins TRBV4-1 to TRBJ1-4; D remains unclear. There are 14 residues in the CDR3. CDR1 is MGHRA, CDR2 YSYEKL, per germline. V gave up 4 bases and J gave up 5 bases, with 11 bases separating them. CDR3 region: CASSPEIRNEKLFF. CDR3 nucleotide sequence: TGCGCCAGCAGCCCTGAAATAAGAAATGAAAAACTGTTTTTT.

This clonotype was picked up many times. The rearrangement links TRBV7-8 to TRBJ2-1, with 8 bases identical to TRBD2. The V gene's germline CDR1 is SGHVS and CDR2 FQNEAQ. J gave up 4 bases and V 5 bases, and 4 bases lay outside the gene matches. The CDR3 extends over 14 amino acids. The CDR3 here is CASSPAGGYNEQFF. For the CDR3, the DNA is TGTGCCAGCAGCCCTGCGGGGGGTTACAATGAGCAGTTCTTC.

Many counts were recorded for this clonotype. V usage is TRBV7-2 and J usage is TRBJ2-7, with TRBD1 matching over 7 bases. Germline trimming cut 5 bases from V and 1 base from J; bases unmatched to any gene: 8. Germline assignment: CDR1 SGHTA and CDR2 FQGNSA. The CDR3 is 15 residues long. The CDR3 region has the DNA TGTGCCAGCAGCGATACGGGACAGAAATCCTACGAGCAGTACTTC. Residues: CASSDTGQKSYEQYF.

This clonotype was counted only a few times. The chain couples TRBV29-1 to TRBJ2-5; the match to TRBD2 covers 12 bases. J gave up 2 bases and V 1 base, and 2 bases lay outside the gene matches. This CDR3 contains 15 residues. Germline V gene lookup returns CDR1 SQVTM and CDR2 ANQGSEA. The CDR3 DNA reads TGCAGCGTTGAAGGGCTAGCGGGGGGGCAAGAGACCCAGTACTTC. Protein: CSVEGLAGGQETQYF.

V is TRBV4-2 and J is TRBJ1-1, with a weak D call TRBD1 (6 bases). Germline loops: CDR1 LGHNA, CDR2 YNFKEQ. The CDR3 spans 14 residues. Trimming cost V 2 bases and J 1 base, with 8 bases left between them. The CDR3 sequence is CASSQLQGNTEAFF. CDR3 in DNA: TGTGCCAGCAGCCAACTACAGGGGAACACTGAAGCTTTCTTT.